Included here is one T cell receptor beta chain sequence, with context. The antigen is undetermined. Given a much more abundant clone one base away, this may be a read error. This specimen belongs to a study of T cells in Graves' hyperthyroidism and ophthalmopathy. At the level of the study: Peripheral blood was obtained at initial diagnosis, preceding any treatment. Findings and limits, study-wide: The model anticipated ophthalmopathy a median 6.5 months pre-onset.

Amplification targeted TCR beta CDR3 regions from RNA transcripts. Using the HTBI primer set, a first-round RT-PCR was run on the TCR CDR3. A single record per CDR3 protein comes from TCRdb applying MiXCR to the multiplex PCR reads. The sample lists 530,000 or so distinct CDR3 sequences, roughly 17% occurring once. Uncontrolled infection, other autoimmune disease, pregnancy or lactation barred patients from enrollment. The authors took PBMCs from 8.5 to 10 ml fresh peripheral blood. CDR1 and CDR2 (germline): MDHEN, SYDVKM. This CDR3 has 16 amino acids. The receptor was derived from a woman aged 18-35 years with Graves' ophthalmopathy. The specimen was blood. This chain uses TRBV28 with TRBJ1-5; TRBD1 matches 11 bases. The J call is doubtful: the DNA matches TRBJ2-3 better. CDR3 sequence reads: CASNAPGQGVEQPQYF. CDR3 coding DNA: TGTGCCAGCAACGCACCGGGACAGGGGGTAGAGCAGCCCCAGTATTTT.